Listed below are T cell receptor beta chains from one sample, sequenced in a study of regulatory T cells in long-lasting Graves disease. TCRdb ran MiXCR on the multiplex PCR reads and lists one entry per CDR3 protein. The sample holds 360,000 or so distinct CDR3 sequences, 10% to 15% seen once. The same specimen was also included in a second study, on T cells in Graves' hyperthyroidism and ophthalmopathy.

The material was peripheral blood mononuclear cells (PBMCs), obtained at new diagnosis, from a patient treated with antithyroid drugs. The receptors derive from a woman between 18 and 30 years old with Graves disease. Each CDR3 is given with its conserved first and last residue. Fields, in order: J gene, clone size, D gene, V gene, CDR3 DNA, CDR3 protein. A D gene is named only where the DNA matches it firmly. Clone size is not always given. Where it is, it says once, few, many or a class for expanded clones.

TRBJ2-3	many	TRBD2	TRBV20-1	TGCAGTGCTAGAGATCCCGGAGTAGGGGCCAGCGGGGTGGCAGATACGCAGTATTTT	CSARDPGVGASGVADTQYF
TRBJ1-6	-	TRBD1	TRBV6-1	TGTGCCAGCAGGCTAGACCGGGACAGGGTTTTTAGTTCACCCCTCCACTTT	CASRLDRDRVFSSPLHF
TRBJ2-1	many	TRBD2	TRBV10-3	TGTGCCTCGTCGGGACTAGCGGGGAATGAGCAGTTCTTC	CASSGLAGNEQFF
TRBJ1-2	few	-	TRBV13	TGTGCCAGCAGCTTAGGAGACAGGACCCCCTATGGCTACACCTTC	CASSLGDRTPYGYTF
TRBJ2-1	many	TRBD2	TRBV12-3/TRBV12-4	TGTGCCAGCACCCTAGAGGTCGGGGGGGCTGAGCAGTTCTTC	CASTLEVGGAEQFF
TRBJ2-3	-	-	TRBV20-1	TGCAGTGCTCCGTTATCTAGCACAGATACGCAGTATTTT	CSAPLSSTDTQYF
TRBJ2-3	-	TRBD2	TRBV20-1	TGCAGTGCTCAGCTATGGACTAGCGGGAGTAAAGATACGCAGTATTTT	CSAQLWTSGSKDTQYF
TRBJ1-2	-	-	TRBV28	TGTGCCAGCAGGAGGGAATACCCTTATGGCTACACCTTC	CASRREYPYGYTF
TRBJ1-5	few	-	TRBV4-1	TGCGCCAGCAGCCAGGACACCAGGGTTCCGAATCAGCCCCAGCATTTT	CASSQDTRVPNQPQHF
TRBJ1-1	-	TRBD1	TRBV4-2	TGTGCCAGCAGCCAAGCCGGGACAGGGGGCACTGAAGCTTTCTTT	CASSQAGTGGTEAFF
TRBJ1-2	many	TRBD1	TRBV7-9	TGTGCCAGCAGCGGACAGGGAAATGGCTACACCTTC	CASSGQGNGYTF
TRBJ2-5	-	TRBD2	TRBV7-3	TGTGCCAGCAGCTATAGCGGGGGTTTTCAAGAGACCCAGTACTTC	CASSYSGGFQETQYF
TRBJ2-3	many	-	TRBV6-1	TGTGCCAGCCGGACTACAGATACGCAGTATTTT	CASRTTDTQYF
TRBJ2-3	many	-	TRBV7-2	TGTGCCAGCAGCTTAGTGAATGGGGCCACAGATACGCAGTATTTT	CASSLVNGATDTQYF
TRBJ2-3	-	TRBD1	TRBV7-3	TGTGCCAGCAGCCCAGTTACAGGGGGCGGCACAGATACGCAGTATTTT	CASSPVTGGGTDTQYF
TRBJ2-7	-	TRBD2	TRBV28	TGTGCCAGCAGTTCTACACCGGGACTAGCGGATTACGAGCAGTACTTC	CASSSTPGLADYEQYF
TRBJ2-1	few	TRBD2	TRBV7-9	TGTGCCAGCAGCGGCGCGGGAGGGAGCTCCTACAATGAGCAGTTCTTC	CASSGAGGSSYNEQFF
TRBJ2-1	few	TRBD2	TRBV10-3	TGTGCCATCAGTGGTAGCGAGCGGGGGCCCACCTCAAATGAGCAGTTCTTC	CAISGSERGPTSNEQFF
TRBJ2-1	many	-	TRBV7-7	TGTGCTAGCAGCCGAGACTTCTACAATGAGCAGTTCTTC	CASSRDFYNEQFF
TRBJ2-1	many	TRBD2	TRBV5-1	TGCGCCAGCAGTTCGGGACTAGCGGGACTAGAGGGCGGGCAGTTCTTC	CASSSGLAGLEGGQFF
TRBJ2-5	few	-	TRBV7-2	TGTGCCAGCAGCCTCATCGACAGGATAGAGACCCAGTACTTC	CASSLIDRIETQYF
TRBJ1-1	many	-	TRBV14	TGTGCCAGCAGCCGTAAAGGGGGCACTGAAGCTTTCTTT	CASSRKGGTEAFF
TRBJ1-6	few	-	TRBV20-1	TGCAGTGCTGTTGTCGGGAGCTCCTATAATTCACCCCTCCACTTT	CSAVVGSSYNSPLHF
TRBJ1-1	few	TRBD1	TRBV7-3	TGTGCCAGCAGCCTATCAGCCGGGACAGGGGGCTGGAACACTGAAGCTTTCTTT	CASSLSAGTGGWNTEAFF
TRBJ1-2	many	-	TRBV10-3	TGTGCCACGAGGGGGTTGCCTTATGGCTACACCTTC	CATRGLPYGYTF
TRBJ1-1	many	TRBD1	TRBV5-6	TGTGCCAGCAGCTTACCCGGGACAGGGTTGGACACTGAAGCTTTCTTT	CASSLPGTGLDTEAFF
TRBJ2-1	-	-	TRBV28	TGTGCCAGCACGGAGGAACCCAGCTCCTACAATGAGCAGTTCTTC	CASTEEPSSYNEQFF
TRBJ1-6	few	-	TRBV16	TGTGCCAGCAGCCCCGAATTGTTGCATTCACCCCTCCACTTT	CASSPELLHSPLHF
TRBJ1-1	many	TRBD1	TRBV3-1	TGTGCCAGCAGCCAAAGGAAAACCAGGGGGCTAACTGAAGCTTTCTTT	CASSQRKTRGLTEAFF
TRBJ1-2	-	TRBD1	TRBV6-1	TGTGCCAGCAGTGCCCGGACAGGGGACTACACCTTC	CASSARTGDYTF
TRBJ1-1	many	TRBD1	TRBV20-1	TGCAGTGTCGGACAGGGGAGGATAACTGAAGCTTTCTTT	CSVGQGRITEAFF
TRBJ1-1	few	-	TRBV13	TGTGCCAGCAGCCCCGCCTACACTGAAGCTTTCTTT	CASSPAYTEAFF
TRBJ2-5	many	-	TRBV19	TGTGCCAGTACGTTCTCGGGGGCAGCACAAGAGACCCAGTACTTC	CASTFSGAAQETQYF
TRBJ2-3	-	-	TRBV7-3	TGTGCCAGCAGCACCGGCGGGGCCACAGATACGCAGTATTTT	CASSTGGATDTQYF
TRBJ1-2	many	-	TRBV4-3	TGCGCCAGCAGCCAAGAGCCTCCTCCTTTAGCCTATGGCTACACCTTC	CASSQEPPPLAYGYTF
TRBJ1-1	-	-	TRBV5-1	TGCGCCAGCAGCGTCCGGGCCCCCGAATGGGGAGCTGAAGCTTTCTTT	CASSVRAPEWGAEAFF
TRBJ2-7	-	TRBD1	TRBV12-3/TRBV12-4	TGTGCCAGCAGCCGTGGGACAGGGGGCGCAATATCCGACGAGCAGTACTTC	CASSRGTGGAISDEQYF
TRBJ1-5	many	-	TRBV7-8	TGTGCCAGCAGCTACGGGACAAGGGGAAAACAGCCCCAGCATTTT	CASSYGTRGKQPQHF
TRBJ2-1	many	TRBD2	TRBV10-3	TGTGCCATCAGTGAGCCACTAGCGGGAACAAATGAGCAGTTCTTC	CAISEPLAGTNEQFF
TRBJ1-1	many	-	TRBV20-1	TGCAGTGCTAGTGTACCGGCAGCACATTTGAACACTGAAGCTTTCTTT	CSASVPAAHLNTEAFF
TRBJ2-6	-	-	TRBV3-1	TGTGCCAGCTCACAAACAAGCCCTGGGGCCAACGTCCTGACTTTC	CASSQTSPGANVLTF
TRBJ1-5	-	-	TRBV7-9	TGTGCCAGCAGCCGTGTTGGGGGCAATCAGCCCCAGCATTTT	CASSRVGGNQPQHF
TRBJ1-1	-	TRBD1	TRBV5-4	TGTGCCAGCAGTCTAAACAGGGGATACGGCACTGAAGCTTTCTTT	CASSLNRGYGTEAFF
TRBJ1-1	many	TRBD1	TRBV12-3/TRBV12-4	TGTGCCAGCAGTACCGTAGACAGGGGAGCCACTGAAGCTTTCTTT	CASSTVDRGATEAFF
TRBJ2-7	many	-	TRBV7-3	TGTGCCAGCAGCTTAGGGACCCGAGTCTCCTACGAGCAGTACTTC	CASSLGTRVSYEQYF
TRBJ1-2	-	-	TRBV20-1	TGCAGTGCTAGAGATCCCACAAACTATGGCTACACCTTC	CSARDPTNYGYTF
TRBJ2-7	many	TRBD2	TRBV20-1	TGCAGTGCCCAACCTGGGCTAGCGGGTTCTTCCGAGCAGTACTTC	CSAQPGLAGSSEQYF
TRBJ1-2	many	TRBD1	TRBV27	TGTGCCAGCAGTGACAGGGTCAACTATGGCTACACCTTC	CASSDRVNYGYTF
TRBJ2-7	-	-	TRBV20-1	TGCAGTGCCTGGACGTATACCTACGAGCAGTACTTC	CSAWTYTYEQYF
TRBJ1-1	few	-	TRBV24-1	TGTGCCACCAGTGACCCCGGGGATACTGAAGCTTTCTTT	CATSDPGDTEAFF
TRBJ2-6	many	-	TRBV6-1	TGTGCCAGCAAGGACGGGAACTCTGGGGCCAACGTCCTGACTTTC	CASKDGNSGANVLTF
TRBJ1-1	many	TRBD1	TRBV12-3/TRBV12-4	TGTGCCAGCAGTTCGGGACAGGGGTTTAACACTGAAGCTTTCTTT	CASSSGQGFNTEAFF